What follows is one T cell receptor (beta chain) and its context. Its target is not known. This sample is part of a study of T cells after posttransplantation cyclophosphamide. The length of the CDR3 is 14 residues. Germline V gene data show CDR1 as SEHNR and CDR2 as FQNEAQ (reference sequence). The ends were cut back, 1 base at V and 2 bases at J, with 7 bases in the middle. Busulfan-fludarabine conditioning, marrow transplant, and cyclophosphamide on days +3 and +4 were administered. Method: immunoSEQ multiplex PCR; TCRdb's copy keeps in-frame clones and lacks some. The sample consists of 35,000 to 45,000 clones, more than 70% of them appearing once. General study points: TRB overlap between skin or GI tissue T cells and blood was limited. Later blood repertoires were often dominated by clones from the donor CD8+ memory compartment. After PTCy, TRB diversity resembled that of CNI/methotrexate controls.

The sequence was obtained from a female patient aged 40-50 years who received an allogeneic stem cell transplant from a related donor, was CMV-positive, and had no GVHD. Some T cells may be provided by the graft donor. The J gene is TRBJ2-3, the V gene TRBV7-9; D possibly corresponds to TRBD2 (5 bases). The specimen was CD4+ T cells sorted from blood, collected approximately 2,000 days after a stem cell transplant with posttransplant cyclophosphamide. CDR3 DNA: TGTGCCAGCAGCTTAGGTCGGGACACAGATACGCAGTATTTT. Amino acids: CASSLGRDTDTQYF.